This T cell receptor beta chain was recorded in a study of ipilimumab plus nivolumab after autologous stem cell transplantation. Study details: Patients received a median of about five ipilimumab and 8 nivolumab doses.

Method: immunoSEQ multiplex PCR; TCRdb's copy keeps in-frame clones and lacks some. This table holds around 84,000 clones, about 83% found once. The CDR3 extends over 15 amino acids. The germline CDR1 and CDR2 sequences are MNHEY and SMNVEV (reference sequence). With V trimmed by 5 bases and J by 6 bases, 8 bases remained unmatched. Starting 14 to 28 days after autologous transplant, ipilimumab 1 mg/kg was given. Patients got 3 mg/kg IV nivolumab weeks 1, 4, 7, 10, then biweekly through week 26. V gene TRBV27 combines with J gene TRBJ2-7; 12 bases agree with TRBD1. Sequences were derived from PBMCs, sampled in a trial of ipilimumab plus nivolumab as post-transplant consolidation. This TCR derives from a male donor with diffuse large B-cell lymphoma. CDR3 nucleotide sequence: TGTGCCAGCAGTCTTTACGGGGACAGGGGGCGCGAGCAGTACTTC. Its protein is CASSLYGDRGREQYF.